This T cell receptor beta chain was found in a study of CD8+ T cells in alopecia areata. Broader study findings: On tofacitinib, scalp clonality and expanded CD8+ clones among top 100 fell significantly. Affected lesional scalp, above all in alopecia totalis/universalis, was more clonal than normal scalp.

Treatment indicated: oral pan-JAK inhibitor, 5-10 mg twice daily. RNA was extracted and reverse transcribed into cDNA as the sequencing template. The table came from immunoSEQ multiplex PCR; TCRdb's copy has only in-frame clones and leaves some out. The sample comprises more than 150,000 clones, 45% to 60% of which are singletons, and about 9.4% rests with the top ten. V was pared by 5 bases and J by 7 bases, with 8 bases of the junction left unmatched. The CDR3 has 15 residues. Germline V lookup: CDR1 PRHDT, CDR2 FYEKMQ (reference sequence). This clone appeared once. Antigen: not known. Sequences were derived from CD8+ T cells sorted from blood, sampled at week 52, from a patient treated with tofacitinib. This receptor was identified in a human donor with alopecia areata. V gene TRBV13 combines with J gene TRBJ2-7; 13 bases map to TRBD2. CDR3 residues: CASSTPGLAGQEQYF. The CDR3 DNA is TGTGCCAGCAGCACCCCGGGACTAGCGGGGCAAGAGCAGTACTTC.